Below are 24 T cell receptor beta chains sequenced from a single sample in a study of T cell changes during pregnancy in multiple sclerosis. Sequencing used immunoSEQ multiplex PCR; TCRdb keeps in-frame clones, though not all of them. The table lists about 36,000 clones, approximately 90% of them singletons. Here the sequenced sample was CD4+ T cells from peripheral blood mononuclear cells, taken in the first trimester of pregnancy. The receptors originated from a female donor with multiple sclerosis, enrolled in a pregnancy study.

The chain uses TRBV4-1 and TRBJ2-1; 9 bases are shared with TRBD1. CDR1 is MGHRA and CDR2 is YSYEKL in the germline V gene. V gave up 5 bases and J gave up 8 bases; unmatched junction bases: 1. The CDR3 covers 12 residues. Written as DNA, the CDR3 is TGCGCCAGCAGCACAGGGGGCTATGAGCAGTTCTTC. It codes for CASSTGGYEQFF.

The chain is built from TRBV7-8 and TRBJ2-5, with D unclear. The CDR3 runs to 14 residues. Germline loops: CDR1 SGHVS, CDR2 FQNEAQ. Trimming removed 1 base at V and 1 base at J, with 7 bases between. The DNA of the CDR3 is TGTGCCAGCAGCTTAGTAAGGAGCCAAGAGACCCAGTACTTC. As protein: CASSLVRSQETQYF. Full variable domain (rest looked up from reference TRBV7-8 and TRBJ2-5): GAGVSQSPRYKVAKRGQDVALRCDPISGHVSLFWYQQALGQGPEFLTYFQNEAQLDKSGLPSDRFFAERPEGSVSTLKIQRTQQEDSAVYLCASSLVRSQETQYFGPGTRLLVL.

Only one count was recorded for this clone. The chain joins TRBV6-5 to TRBJ1-2; TRBD1 is a possible D gene (6 bases). The germline V and J ends were trimmed by 6 bases and 4 bases, with 18 bases remaining between them. This CDR3 is 15 amino acids long. Germline V gives CDR1 MNHEY, CDR2 SVGAGI. The CDR3 nucleotides read TGTGCCAGCAGACGCTCCCCCACAGGGTTCTATGGCTACACCTTC. As protein: CASRRSPTGFYGYTF.

The V and J genes are TRBV6-1 and TRBJ2-7; 8 nucleotides match TRBD1. This CDR3 is 12 amino acids long. Germline assignment: CDR1 MNHNS and CDR2 SASEGT. After removal of 11 bases from V and 6 bases from J, the junction contained 9 bases not matched to a gene. The CDR3 spells CAGRIGQGEQYF. CDR3 coding DNA: TGTGCCGGGCGAATTGGACAGGGCGAGCAGTACTTC.

A word on this clone: An end of the junction does not agree with germline; a read error may underlie this. The chain recombines TRBV27 with TRBJ1-1, with 7 bases matching TRBD1. This CDR3 region has 14 residues. From germline, CDR1 is MNHEY and CDR2 SMNVEV (reference sequence). CDR3 loop: CASRKTGQNAEAFF. Written as DNA, the CDR3 is TGTGCCAGCAGGAAGACAGGGCAGAACGCTGAAGCTTTCTTT.

CDR3 region: CASSPSGIQETQYF. CDR3 bases: TGCGCCAGCAGCCCTAGCGGAATCCAAGAGACCCAGTACTTC. The rearrangement links TRBV5-1 to TRBJ2-5; 7 positions match TRBD2. V shed 4 bases, J shed 1 base, and the junction held 4 bases outside the gene matches. Looked up from germline, CDR1 is SGHRS and CDR2 is YFSETQ. The CDR3 is made up of 14 amino acids.

The rearrangement joins TRBV9 to TRBJ2-1, with D tentatively TRBD2 (6 bases). V was pared by 6 bases and J by 7 bases, with 23 bases between. CDR1 is SGDLS and CDR2 is YYNGEE in the germline V gene. The length of the CDR3 is 16 residues. The CDR3 DNA reads TGTGCCAGCACGCGCGGGACCATGACTATCGGGAATGAGCAGTTCTTC. Its translation: CASTRGTMTIGNEQFF.

The chain employs TRBV4-2 and TRBJ2-1; maybe TRBD1 (5 bases). Trimming removed 0 bases at V and 2 bases at J, with 11 bases between. The CDR3 runs 16 residues. CDR1 is LGHNA and CDR2 is YNFKEQ in the germline V gene. CDR3: CASSQEADTAYNEQFF. DNA of the CDR3: TGTGCCAGCAGCCAAGAGGCGGACACCGCCTACAATGAGCAGTTCTTC.

The chain couples TRBV27 to TRBJ2-1; TRBD2 agrees at 8 bases. CDR1 is MNHEY, CDR2 SMNVEV, per germline (reference sequence). This CDR3 has 17 amino acids. With 5 bases clipped from V and 6 bases from J, the junction kept 15 bases outside the gene matches. The CDR3 region has the DNA TGTGCCAGCAGTCCCCTCAGTAGCGGGAATGCTGGCAATGAGCAGTTCTTC. Translated: CASSPLSSGNAGNEQFF.

V and J are TRBV10-1 and TRBJ2-5; 11 nucleotides line up with TRBD2. Per the germline V gene, CDR1 is WNHNN and CDR2 is SYGVQD (reference sequence). CDR3 length equals 17 residues. J was trimmed by 4 bases and V by 0 bases; bases with no gene match: 7. In DNA form, the CDR3 reads TGCGCCAGCAGTGAGTCCATCGGGCTAGCGGGAGGAGAGACCCAGTACTTC. Its protein product is CASSESIGLAGGETQYF.

This clone has just a few counts. This rearrangement joins TRBV29-1 to TRBJ2-5; D is possibly TRBD2 (6 bases). The CDR3 length is 15 residues. CDR1 and CDR2 (germline): SQVTM, ANQGSEA. The V gene lost 7 bases and the J gene lost 5 bases, with 23 bases spanning the gap. In DNA form, the CDR3 reads TGCAGCGCTTCACAGATGGGGCGCGCGGGGGAGACCCAGTACTTC. As protein: CSASQMGRAGETQYF. The variable domain in full, completed from reference TRBV29-1 and TRBJ2-5, reads SAVISQKPSRDICQRGTSLTIQCQVDSQVTMMFWYRQQPGQSLTLIATANQGSEATYESGFVIDKFPISRPNLTFSTLTVSNMSPEDSSIYLCSASQMGRAGETQYFGPGTRLLVL.

The CDR3 spells CASSHAGTGGYTIYF. The CDR3 bases are TGCGCCAGCAGCCACGCCGGGACAGGGGGTTACACCATATATTTT. The rearrangement links TRBV4-1 to TRBJ1-3; 11 bases agree with TRBD1. V was clipped by 3 bases and J by 8 bases; unmatched bases: 6. The CDR3 spans 15 residues. Germline values: CDR1 MGHRA, CDR2 YSYEKL.

V gene TRBV27 combines with J gene TRBJ2-7; tentatively, D is TRBD1 (5 bases). The CDR3 is made up of 15 amino acids. CDR1 MNHEY and CDR2 SMNVEV come from the germline V gene (reference sequence). The V end lost 1 base, the J end lost 5 bases, and 15 bases lay between the germline ends. The CDR3 loop is CASSLYAGLSDEQYF. CDR3 DNA sequence: TGTGCCAGCAGTTTATACGCAGGGTTAAGCGACGAGCAGTACTTC.

In this sample, this clone turned up once. The chain uses TRBV28 and TRBJ1-4, with a possible D match to TRBD1 (5 bases). The length of the CDR3 is 16 residues. V gave up 2 bases and J gave up 8 bases, with 18 bases separating them. From germline, CDR1 is MDHEN and CDR2 SYDVKM. The chain's CDR3 is CASSLQGGAGQEKLFF. In DNA, the CDR3 is TGTGCCAGCAGTTTACAAGGTGGCGCAGGGCAGGAAAAACTGTTTTTT.

CDR3 nucleotide sequence: TGTGCCAGCAGCGGCCAAGTCCAGGTTGACACTGAAGCTTTCTTT. This codes for CASSGQVQVDTEAFF. The chain uses TRBV9 and TRBJ1-1; no clear D gene. The CDR3 is 15 amino acids. Germline CDR1 SGDLS, CDR2 YYNGEE. The germline V and J ends were trimmed by 3 bases and 3 bases, with 15 bases remaining between them.

This clone was detected only a few times. The chain is built from TRBV7-9 and TRBJ1-1, with a tentative D call TRBD1 (6 bases). This CDR3 has 12 residues. CDR1 and CDR2 from the germline V gene are SEHNR and FQNEAQ (reference sequence). V lost 7 bases to trimming and J lost 7 bases, with 13 bases between them. This CDR3 is CASTLRGSEAFF. CDR3 DNA sequence: TGTGCCAGCACCCTCAGGGGCAGTGAAGCTTTCTTT.

This rearrangement joins TRBV7-9 to TRBJ2-1; 10 nucleotides match TRBD2. Germline CDR1 SEHNR, CDR2 FQNEAQ (reference sequence). The length of the CDR3 is 16 residues. V dropped 1 base and J dropped 6; count of bases not matched to a gene: 6. The CDR3 nucleotides read TGTGCCAGCAGCTTAGTGGGGACTAGCGTAAGCAATGAGCAGTTCTTC. It is translated as CASSLVGTSVSNEQFF.

This clone appeared a few times. The chain recombines TRBV6-1 with TRBJ1-1; 8 bases fit TRBD1. V dropped 6 bases and J dropped 7; count of bases not matched to a gene: 4. CDR3 size: 12 residues. In germline, CDR1 is MNHNS, CDR2 SASEGT. CDR3 region: CASRDRVVEAFF. The DNA for the CDR3 is TGTGCCAGCAGGGACAGGGTGGTTGAAGCTTTCTTT.

The V call is TRBV6-5, the J call TRBJ1-2, with 8 bases identical to TRBD1. CDR1 is MNHEY, CDR2 SVGAGI, per germline. J lost 8 bases, V lost 6 bases, and 11 bases had no gene match. This CDR3 comprises 14 residues. The CDR3 DNA sequence: TGTGCCAGCAGGGACTCAGGGGGCTGGAAGGGCTACACCTTC. Translating gives CASRDSGGWKGYTF.

The V call is TRBV19, the J call TRBJ1-2; 7 bases agree with TRBD1. The length of the CDR3 is 14 residues. Germline lookup yields CDR1 LNHDA and CDR2 SQIVND (reference sequence). The V gene end was trimmed by 2 bases and the J gene end by 8 bases; junction bases not matched to a gene: 8. CDR3 sequence: CASSIRGPPEGYTF. The DNA of the CDR3 is TGTGCCAGTAGTATAAGGGGGCCCCCCGAGGGCTACACCTTC.

The rearrangement uses TRBV27 and TRBJ1-5; no definite D call. Germline CDR1 is MNHEY and CDR2 is SMNVEV (reference sequence). This CDR3 comprises 15 residues. Between the trimmed V and J ends, which lost 1 base and 2 bases, there was a span of 9 bases. The CDR3 sequence: CASSLYSLGNQPQHF. The CDR3 DNA is TGTGCCAGCAGTTTATACAGCTTGGGCAATCAGCCCCAGCATTTT.

The rearrangement uses TRBV6-5 and TRBJ1-2, with 10 bases that match TRBD1. The CDR3 is 14 amino acids. V dropped 5 bases and J dropped 4; count of bases not matched to a gene: 4. Germline CDR1 MNHEY, CDR2 SVGAGI. The CDR3 DNA is TGTGCCAGCAGTAAGGACAGGGGGTTCTATGGCTACACCTTC. Its protein is CASSKDRGFYGYTF.

This clone was counted once. V usage is TRBV6-1 and J usage is TRBJ2-3; TRBD2 matches at 16 bases. The germline gives CDR1 MNHNS, CDR2 SASEGT. This CDR3 has 18 residues. V shed 1 base, J shed 6 bases, and the junction held 7 bases outside the gene matches. CDR3 coding DNA: TGTGCCAGCAGTGAAGTTGGGACTAGCGGGAGGGCCGGGGATACGCAGTATTTT. Protein product: CASSEVGTSGRAGDTQYF.

This chain links TRBV5-1 with TRBJ2-2; 8 bases map to TRBD1. The V segment lost 3 bases and the J segment 2 bases; nucleotides outside the gene matches: 3. Germline CDR1 reads SGHRS; CDR2 reads YFSETQ. The CDR3 totals 15 residues. CDR3: CASSWDRSNTGELFF. The CDR3 DNA sequence: TGCGCCAGCAGCTGGGACAGGAGTAACACCGGGGAGCTGTTTTTT.